The rows below give T cell receptor beta chains drawn from one sample of a study of blood T cell repertoires in COVID-19. This table comes from immunoSEQ multiplex PCR, and its TCRdb copy is limited to in-frame clones, with some not included. The sample has fewer than 350,000 clones, approximately 86% seen once. Sequences were obtained from peripheral blood. These receptor sequences come from a woman aged 70 to 79 with COVID-19, enrolled during active disease. Both conserved end residues are part of each CDR3. Fields, in order: J gene, V gene, CDR3 protein.

j_gene: TRBJ2-6; v_gene: TRBV5-4; CDR3aa: CASSLASSGANVLTF
j_gene: TRBJ1-4; v_gene: TRBV19; CDR3aa: CASLASTGVQLNEKLFF
j_gene: TRBJ2-7; v_gene: TRBV2; CDR3aa: CASSIGTSGTYEQYF
j_gene: TRBJ1-6; v_gene: TRBV6-2/TRBV6-3; CDR3aa: CASSPDIGYSPLHF
j_gene: TRBJ2-3; v_gene: TRBV13; CDR3aa: CASSLGRSADTQYF
j_gene: TRBJ1-1; v_gene: TRBV12-3/TRBV12-4; CDR3aa: CASSSGRTEAFF
j_gene: TRBJ2-7; v_gene: TRBV5-1; CDR3aa: CASSLEASGEQYF
j_gene: TRBJ1-1; v_gene: TRBV5-6; CDR3aa: CASSSAGAGGTEAFF
j_gene: TRBJ2-5; v_gene: TRBV6-5; CDR3aa: CASQVERGGWETQYF
j_gene: TRBJ2-3; v_gene: TRBV5-1; CDR3aa: CASSQTSDEDTQYF
j_gene: TRBJ2-1; v_gene: TRBV27; CDR3aa: CASSLEGPPRNEQFF
j_gene: TRBJ2-3; v_gene: TRBV2; CDR3aa: CAGNPGTGITDTQYF
j_gene: TRBJ2-2; v_gene: TRBV18; CDR3aa: CASSPGGTANTGELFF
j_gene: TRBJ1-1; v_gene: TRBV5-1; CDR3aa: CASSSGQGEFFSF
j_gene: TRBJ1-2; v_gene: TRBV5-8; CDR3aa: CASSGRGGNYGYTF